This record concerns one TCR beta chain sequence. The antigen remains unidentified. PCR was performed using 60 Vbeta and 13 Jbeta primers. Sequencing was performed with immunoSEQ multiplex PCR; in TCRdb, only in-frame clones are kept and a portion is missing. The table for this sample gives 150,000 to 200,000 clones. The data originate from a study of cytomegalovirus exposure and HLA in healthy donors. Study findings and constraints: The authors excluded some V segments, including TRBV6-2 and TRBV6-3, as indistinguishable. The study listed 150 to 200 cytomegalovirus-associated TCR beta chains. Reportedly, a later analysis found an Asian-associated ancestry cluster had fewer N-insertions than the roughly 700-donor mean.

The germline V gene has CDR1 LGHNA and CDR2 YNFKEQ. The CDR3 spans 15 residues. Trimming left V 4 bases short and J 6 bases short, with 18 bases between. The J gene is TRBJ1-2, the V gene TRBV4-2; D is undetermined. The sequenced sample was PBMCs. This clonotype originated in a woman younger than 30 in good health and CMV-seropositive. This CDR3 reads CASSPELLLENGYTF. As DNA, the CDR3 is TGTGCCAGCAGCCCCGAACTCCTCCTAGAGAATGGCTACACCTTC.